This T cell receptor (beta chain) was profiled in a study of blood T cell repertoires in COVID-19 (dated by TCRdb to 2018 to 2021). Background on the whole study: The collaborator samples originated in the United States, Italy and Spain and spanned the acute and convalescent phases of COVID-19. The prospective study material was composed of cDNA or gDNA derived from T cells, B-cell-depleted T cells, or PBMCs. The samples were drawn from two sources: the first 160 participants of the ongoing ImmuneRACE study, and 1,000 to 1,500 subjects contributed by 6 global collaborators. Where HLA class I and class II types were available, the types were taken from metadata supplied by the sample provider, not from assay-based typing. The sample metadata nearly always contained a de-identified subject ID, COVID-19 status, age in years and sex. The dataset comprised deeply sampled blood TCRbeta repertoires from subjects exposed to, actively infected with, or recovered from COVID-19. The repertoires were released in a freely available public database meant as a resource for research on the immune response to SARS-CoV-2.

TCRbeta CDR3 regions were amplified from genomic DNA using the immunoSEQ Assay, a bias-controlled multiplex PCR. As for the original processing: The number of nucleated cells in each sample was estimated from the amplification of reference gene primers within the assay. To quantify the absolute abundance of each unique TCRbeta CDR3 rearrangement, sequence reads were collapsed and filtered. For each sample, productive Simpson clonality was calculated as the square root of Simpson's diversity index across productive rearrangements. TCRdb stores this immuneACCESS table with in-frame sequences only. Part of the clones is absent; in the studies checked, under half of the shortfall reflects unresolved V genes, and no reason is known for the rest. V, J and clone size are taken as reported in that table, and D and trimming were inferred from the DNA itself. The sample table lists about 100,000 clones, approximately 84% of them with a count of one. Roughly 17% of the sample is held by the ten biggest clonotypes.

This clone was seen a handful of times. Which antigen it targets is not known. The input lacks base qualities; no much larger clone sits a single base away. The study at large found these results: The quantity of clinical and demographic metadata differed by source and by participant and was supplied without curation.

V loses 6 bases, J loses 1 base, and the germline ends lie 9 bases apart. CDR1 and CDR2 are read off the germline V gene as SNHLY and FYNNEI. The CDR3 numbers 13 residues from cysteine through phenylalanine. Kept here is only the CDR3 DNA, which spans 39 bases and is read in frame from base 1. Each collaborating institution followed its own protocols to collect whole blood in K2EDTA tubes. For TCRbeta analysis, collaborator samples were shipped as frozen whole blood, as isolated PBMCs, or as DNA extracted from either sample type. The chain links TRBV2 with TRBJ1-2, with TRBD1 perhaps the D gene, on 5 matching bases. This TCR was recovered from a woman in her sixties or seventies with acute or convalescent COVID-19. Sequenced sample: peripheral blood. The CDR3 in this case is CASRSRDNYGYTF. The sequence in DNA is TGTGCCAGCAGATCCAGGGATAACTATGGCTACACCTTC. The variable domain in full, with residues beyond the CDR3 obtained from the reference TRBV2 and TRBJ1-2 genes, is EPEVTQTPSHQVTQMGQEVILRCVPISNHLYFYWYRQILGQKVEFLVSFYNNEISEKSEIFDDQFSVERPDGSNFTLKIRSTKLEDSAMYFCASRSRDNYGYTFGSGTRLTVV.